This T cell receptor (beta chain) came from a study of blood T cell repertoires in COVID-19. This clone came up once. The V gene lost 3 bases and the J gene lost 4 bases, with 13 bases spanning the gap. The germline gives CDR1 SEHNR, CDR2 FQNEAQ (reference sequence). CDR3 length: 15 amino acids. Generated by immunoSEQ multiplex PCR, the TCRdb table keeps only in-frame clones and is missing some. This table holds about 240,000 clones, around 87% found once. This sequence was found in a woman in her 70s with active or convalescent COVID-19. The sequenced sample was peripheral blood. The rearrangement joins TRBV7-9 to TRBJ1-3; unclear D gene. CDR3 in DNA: TGTGCCAGCAGCTTTGGTGAAGGGAGCGGAAACACCATATATTTT. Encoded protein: CASSFGEGSGNTIYF. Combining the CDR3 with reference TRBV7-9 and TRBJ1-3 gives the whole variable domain DTGVSQNPRHKITKRGQNVTFRCDPISEHNRLYWYRQTLGQGPEFLTYFQNEAQLEKSRLLSDRFSAERPKGSFSTLEIQRTEQGDSAMYLCASSFGEGSGNTIYFGEGSWLTVV.